The clone carrying this TCR beta chain was counted many times. This specimen belongs to a study of T-cell memory formation after mild COVID-19. CDR1 is MNHEY, CDR2 SVGEGT, per germline. The CDR3 has 12 amino acids. The V and J ends lost 6 bases and 6 bases respectively, with 8 bases between them. TCRdb independently ran MiXCR on the 5' RACE reads; one entry per CDR3 protein. The top ten clones hold 22% of a sample with around 250,000 distinct CDR3 sequences, roughly 9.4% of them seen once. Sequenced sample: PBMCs or a T cell subset sorted from them (not recorded which). The sequence was collected from a man between 18 and 29 years old who had mild COVID-19 (a few samples of this study predate the infection). Cell type and time point are not known. This rearrangement joins TRBV6-2 or TRBV6-3 to TRBJ1-4, with no clear D. Written as DNA, the CDR3 is TGTGCCAGCAGCCCGACGGATGAAAAACTGTTTTTT. It translates to CASSPTDEKLFF.